This T cell receptor (beta chain) is drawn from a study of control samples from healthy donors and cancer patients. The CDR3 length is 17 residues. Per germline, CDR1 SEHNR and CDR2 FQNEAQ (reference sequence). Germline trimming cut 5 bases from V and 3 bases from J; bases unmatched to any gene: 10. The data were produced by immunoSEQ multiplex PCR, yet TCRdb's version contains in-frame clones alone and is incomplete. The top ten hold roughly 4.3% of the sample, which has 180,000 or so clones, 93% seen once. Sequenced material: blood. V is TRBV7-9 and J is TRBJ2-1, with TRBD2 identical over 10 bases. The TCR sequence derives from a woman aged 55-70 years in good health. The CDR3 protein is CASSGRRERGGYNEQFF. In DNA form, the CDR3 reads TGTGCCAGCAGCGGAAGGAGGGAGCGGGGGGGCTACAATGAGCAGTTCTTC.